These T cell receptor beta chains were read from a single sample in a study of a mutant IDH1 vaccine in newly diagnosed glioma. Antigen specificity for these receptors is unknown. Produced via immunoSEQ multiplex PCR; TCRdb's table is partial and in-frame only. The sample has roughly 39,000 clones, 70% to 90% seen once. Sequences were derived from PBMCs, sampled from a glioma patient whose treatment included an IDH1 peptide vaccine. These TCRs come from a man in his forties with glioma. Both conserved end residues are part of each CDR3. A D gene is named only where the DNA matches it firmly. The size of a clone is reported for some rows only, either as once, few or many, or as a class for expanded clones.

j_call,cdr3_length,clone_size,v_call,d_call,cdr3_aa,cdr3_nt
TRBJ2-3,15,.,TRBV9,TRBD2,CASSVVAGGTDTQYF,TGTGCCAGCAGCGTAGTTGCGGGGGGCACAGATACGCAGTATTTT
TRBJ2-2,12,.,TRBV5-5,.,CASSTNTGELFF,TGTGCCAGCAGCACGAACACCGGGGAGCTGTTTTTT
TRBJ2-2,15,.,TRBV27,.,CASSFGGRRTGELFF,TGTGCCAGCAGTTTCGGCGGGCGTCGGACCGGGGAGCTGTTTTTT
TRBJ2-1,21,.,TRBV5-1,TRBD2,CASSLRPVGLAGVGGYNEQFF,TGCGCCAGCAGCTTGAGACCGGTAGGACTAGCGGGAGTTGGGGGCTACAATGAGCAGTTCTTC
TRBJ2-7,18,.,TRBV4-1,.,CASSQDLPTGTTSYEQYF,TGCGCCAGCAGCCAAGACCTACCTACCGGGACGACGTCCTACGAGCAGTACTTC
TRBJ2-3,15,.,TRBV27,.,CASKGGSRSTDTQYF,TGTGCCAGCAAAGGCGGCTCTCGGAGCACAGATACGCAGTATTTT
TRBJ2-1,12,.,TRBV7-9,.,CASSPLVGEQFF,TGTGCCAGCAGCCCTTTAGTGGGTGAGCAGTTCTTC
TRBJ1-1,14,.,TRBV18,.,CASSPFPGGTEAFF,TGTGCCAGCTCACCTTTCCCGGGGGGTACTGAAGCTTTCTTT
TRBJ2-5,13,.,TRBV19,.,CASSGAFQETQYF,TGTGCCAGTAGCGGGGCATTTCAAGAGACCCAGTACTTC
TRBJ2-1,21,.,TRBV7-8,TRBD2,CASSSTIGGLAGGPEYNEQFF,TGTGCCAGCAGCTCGACCATAGGAGGACTAGCGGGAGGGCCAGAGTACAATGAGCAGTTCTTC
TRBJ2-2,15,.,TRBV29-1,TRBD1,CSVETRGPTSGELFF,TGCAGCGTTGAAACCAGGGGGCCAACAAGCGGGGAGCTGTTTTTT
TRBJ1-5,13,.,TRBV5-1,.,CASSYNMGQPQHF,TGCGCCAGCAGCTACAATATGGGACAGCCCCAGCATTTT
TRBJ2-1,17,.,TRBV4-1,.,CASSQDITGSSYNEQFF,TGCGCCAGCAGCCAAGATATAACGGGCAGCTCCTACAATGAGCAGTTCTTC
TRBJ1-6,16,once,TRBV5-4,.,CASSQRAGYYNSPLHF,TGTGCCAGCAGCCAAAGAGCAGGGTACTATAATTCACCCCTCCACTTT
TRBJ1-2,15,.,TRBV4-2,.,CASSQDRKSKQGYTF,TGTGCCAGCAGCCAAGATCGGAAGAGCAAGCAGGGTTACACCTTC